The present T cell receptor (beta chain) was sequenced within a study of blood T cell repertoires in COVID-19. V was trimmed by 1 base and J by 8 bases, leaving 10 bases between them. CDR1 is LGHNA, CDR2 YNFKEQ, per germline. The CDR3 is 13 amino acids. In the original processing: Amplification with reference gene primers provided the estimates of nucleated cell counts. The assay was immunoSEQ multiplex PCR, and TCRdb's table has in-frame clones only and misses some. The V and J calls and clone size come from that table; D and trimming were worked out from the DNA. The sample consists of some 460,000 clones, 70% to 90% of them appearing once.

The J gene is TRBJ2-3, the V gene TRBV4-2; D perhaps matches TRBD2 (5 bases). This receptor was taken from a woman between 18 and 29 years old with acute COVID-19. Sequenced: PBMCs or T cells enriched from blood (not recorded which). DNA of the CDR3: TGTGCCAGCAGCCAAGTACTAGAGGCTACGCAGTATTTT. It translates to CASSQVLEATQYF.